One and the same sample provided the 17 T cell receptor beta chains below, sequenced in a study of breast tumors, draining lymph nodes, adjacent tissues. TCRdb re-called the multiplex PCR reads through MiXCR, storing one row per CDR3 protein. The profile covers about 180,000 distinct CDR3 sequences, with around 33% appearing a single time and less than 4% taken by the ten largest. Breast cancer patients provided tissue from their axillary draining lymph nodes. Sequencing input: axillary lymph node tissue. The receptors shown here come from a female donor with breast cancer. Some clones in this sample may be carry-over from other donors' samples.

This clonotype has a count of ten or more. The V call is TRBV4-2, the J call TRBJ2-3, with TRBD2 matching over 9 bases. The J segment lost 1 base and the V segment lost 2 bases, leaving 7 bases of the junction unmatched. The germline V gene encodes CDR1 LGHNA and CDR2 YNFKEQ. This CDR3 has 17 amino acids. The CDR3: CASSQLSGGPGTDTQYF. In DNA form, the CDR3 reads TGTGCCAGCAGCCAATTGAGCGGGGGGCCGGGCACAGATACGCAGTATTTT.

The V and J genes are TRBV7-8 and TRBJ1-5; D ambiguous. V was clipped by 6 bases and J by 14 bases, with 20 bases between them. This CDR3 is 13 amino acids long. Looked up from germline, CDR1 is SGHVS and CDR2 is FQNEAQ. CDR3 in amino acids: CASRLKINQPKHF. As DNA, the CDR3 is TGTGCCAGCAGATTGAAGATCAATCAGCCAAAGCATTTT.

Concerning this clonotype: At one of its ends the junction is not consistent with the germline gene, which may arise from a read error. DNA of the CDR3: TGTGCCAGCAGCTTGGACAGGGTAGACTTC. Translated: CASSLDRVDF. This chain links TRBV7-8 with TRBJ2-5; 8 bases line up with TRBD1. The CDR3 covers 10 residues. Germline lookup yields CDR1 SGHVS and CDR2 FQNEAQ.

This clonotype was found a few times. A junction end diverges from the germline sequence, so it may reflect a read error. J is TRBJ1-5 and V is TRBV6-2 or TRBV6-3, with 8 bases identical to TRBD1. The germline V gene has CDR1 MNHEY and CDR2 SVGEGT. The CDR3 extends over 17 amino acids. Written as DNA, the CDR3 is TGTGCCAGCAGTCACTCGGCAGGGGGCGAACCAAATCAGCCCCAGCATTTT. Its protein is CASSHSAGGEPNQPQHF.

A note on this clonotype: This CDR3 is missing its conserved last phenylalanine or tryptophan, likely due to a read error. This chain joins TRBV2 and TRBJ1-6; D ambiguous. The length of the CDR3 is 16 residues. The germline V gene encodes CDR1 SNHLY and CDR2 FYNNEI. The CDR3 region is CTSSERISSYNSPLHL. CDR3 nucleotide sequence: TGTACCAGCAGTGAACGGATAAGCTCCTATAATTCACCCCTCCACCTT.

This clonotype has a count of ten or more. A much larger clone is a single base away; this may be a read error. This likely comes from a read error, as the CDR3 has no conserved phenylalanine or tryptophan at its end. The chain combines TRBV10-3 with TRBJ2-5; D may be TRBD1 or TRBD2 (6 bases each). The germline CDR1 and CDR2 sequences are ENHRY and SYGVKD. The CDR3 loop spans 12 amino acids. Trimming took 4 bases from V and 5 from J, leaving 8 bases between them. This chain's CDR3 is CAISGGGETQYS. In DNA form, the CDR3 reads TGTGCCATCAGTGGAGGGGGGGAGACCCAGTACTCC.

This clonotype has at least ten counts. The J gene is TRBJ2-7, the V gene TRBV27; TRBD2 matches at 7 bases. The junction had 9 bases not matched to a gene; V was cut back by 3 bases and J by 4 bases. The germline CDR1 and CDR2 sequences are MNHEY and SMNVEV (reference sequence). This CDR3 comprises 15 residues. The CDR3 loop is CASSFRGRAHYEQYF. The CDR3 bases are TGTGCCAGCAGTTTCCGGGGGAGGGCCCATTACGAGCAGTACTTC.

This clonotype has at least ten counts. The chain links TRBV6-5 to TRBJ2-7; 8 nucleotides match TRBD1. Per the germline V gene, CDR1 is MNHEY and CDR2 is SVGAGI. This CDR3 comprises 15 residues. After removal of 4 bases from V and 2 bases from J, the junction contained 7 bases not matched to a gene. Here the CDR3 DNA reads TGTGCCAGCAGTTCTCCGGGACAGGTTCCCTACGAGCAGTACTTC. Its protein is CASSSPGQVPYEQYF.

CDR3 sequence: CASSLTPGEGNIQYF. The DNA of the CDR3 is TGTGCCAGCAGTTTAACCCCGGGAGAGGGAAACATTCAGTACTTC. The J gene is TRBJ2-4, the V gene TRBV28; tentatively, D is TRBD2 (6 bases). V was clipped by 2 bases and J by 6 bases, with 14 bases between them. Germline-derived CDR1 and CDR2 are MDHEN and SYDVKM. CDR3 length: 15 amino acids.

Many counts were recorded for this clonotype. The chain joins TRBV6-4 to TRBJ2-3, with 11 bases aligning to TRBD2. This CDR3 spans 15 amino acids. V dropped 5 bases and J dropped 4; count of bases not matched to a gene: 5. From germline, CDR1 is MRHNA and CDR2 SNTAGT. The CDR3 here is CASSLAGGPPDTQYF. The CDR3 DNA is TGTGCCAGCAGTTTAGCGGGGGGGCCGCCAGATACGCAGTATTTT.

This clonotype has a count of ten or more. The chain employs TRBV29-1 and TRBJ2-2, with D tentatively TRBD2 (5 bases). Deletions cut 4 bases from V and 5 bases from J, with 8 bases between. The CDR3 extends over 12 amino acids. CDR1 is SQVTM, CDR2 ANQGSEA, per germline. The CDR3 DNA reads TGCAGCGTTGGAGGGCTGACCGGGGAGCTGTTTTTT. Translating gives CSVGGLTGELFF.

The chain recombines TRBV5-4 with TRBJ2-1; D is undetermined. The CDR3 extends over 15 amino acids. V was cut by 4 bases and J by 0 bases, with 11 bases left in between. In germline, CDR1 is SGHNT, CDR2 YYREEE (reference sequence). CDR3 bases: TGTGCCAGCAGCCCTCTCTTGAGCTCCTACAATGAGCAGTTCTTC. It is translated as CASSPLLSSYNEQFF.

This clonotype showed up many times. The rearrangement links TRBV7-3 to TRBJ2-7, with a tentative D call TRBD1 (6 bases). The germline V gene encodes CDR1 SGHTA and CDR2 FQGTGA. The CDR3 is 16 residues long. Between the trimmed V and J ends, which lost 5 bases and 6 bases, there was a span of 23 bases. The CDR3 nucleotides are TGTGCCAGCAGCCGACATGCAGGGGACGCTTCAAGCGAGCAGTACTTC. It translates to CASSRHAGDASSEQYF.

This clonotype was detected ten times or more. The rearrangement uses TRBV2 and TRBJ2-5, with 12 bases fitting TRBD2. Germline CDR1 is SNHLY and CDR2 is FYNNEI. The trim removed 3 bases at V and 2 bases at J, leaving 13 bases unmatched. The CDR3 contains 19 residues. CDR3 sequence: CASSEQTYGLAGKQETQYF. The DNA of the CDR3 is TGTGCCAGCAGTGAGCAAACTTACGGACTAGCGGGAAAACAAGAGACCCAGTACTTC. The whole variable domain, filled in from reference TRBV2 and TRBJ2-5, reads EPEVTQTPSHQVTQMGQEVILRCVPISNHLYFYWYRQILGQKVEFLVSFYNNEISEKSEIFDDQFSVERPDGSNFTLKIRSTKLEDSAMYFCASSEQTYGLAGKQETQYFGPGTRLLVL.

About this clonotype itself: The missing conserved phenylalanine or tryptophan at the end of this CDR3 makes a read error likely. CDR3 sequence reads: CASGTDGVSRFDTQYL. CDR3 in DNA: TGTGCCAGCGGCACCGACGGGGTTTCTAGGTTCGATACGCAGTATCTT. This chain connects TRBV7-2 to TRBJ2-3, with D possibly matching TRBD2 (5 bases). The CDR3 loop spans 16 amino acids. V was shortened by 8 bases and J by 6 bases, with 24 bases between the two germline ends. The germline gives CDR1 SGHTA, CDR2 FQGNSA.

This clonotype was observed many times. The chain combines TRBV30 with TRBJ1-2; D not resolved. This CDR3 spans 14 amino acids. Trimming took off 3 bases at V and 3 bases at J, with 14 bases between the two ends. Germline CDR1 reads GTSNPN; CDR2 reads SVGIG (reference sequence). Here the CDR3 DNA reads TGTGCCTGGAGAACCCGGGTCTCGGACTATGGCTACACCTTC. Translated, it gives CAWRTRVSDYGYTF.

In its sample, this clonotype was seen many times. The chain uses TRBV29-1 and TRBJ2-7, with TRBD2 matching over 8 bases. V gave up 0 bases and J gave up 0 bases; unmatched junction bases: 4. The CDR3 has 15 amino acids. The germline gives CDR1 SQVTM, CDR2 ANQGSEA. The DNA for the CDR3 is TGCAGCGTTGAAGACAGCGGGAGCAGCTCCTACGAGCAGTACTTC. Translating it yields CSVEDSGSSSYEQYF.